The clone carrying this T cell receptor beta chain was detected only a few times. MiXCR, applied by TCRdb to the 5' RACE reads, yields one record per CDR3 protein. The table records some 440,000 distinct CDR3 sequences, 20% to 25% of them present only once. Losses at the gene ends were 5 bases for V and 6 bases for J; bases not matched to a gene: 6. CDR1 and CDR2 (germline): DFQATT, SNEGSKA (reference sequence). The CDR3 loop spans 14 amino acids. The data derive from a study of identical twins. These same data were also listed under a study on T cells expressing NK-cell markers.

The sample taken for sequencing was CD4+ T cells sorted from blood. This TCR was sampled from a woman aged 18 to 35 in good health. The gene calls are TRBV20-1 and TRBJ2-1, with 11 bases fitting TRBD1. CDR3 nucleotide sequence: TGCAGTGCTCCCGGGACAGGGGGATCCAATGAGCAGTTCTTC. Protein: CSAPGTGGSNEQFF.